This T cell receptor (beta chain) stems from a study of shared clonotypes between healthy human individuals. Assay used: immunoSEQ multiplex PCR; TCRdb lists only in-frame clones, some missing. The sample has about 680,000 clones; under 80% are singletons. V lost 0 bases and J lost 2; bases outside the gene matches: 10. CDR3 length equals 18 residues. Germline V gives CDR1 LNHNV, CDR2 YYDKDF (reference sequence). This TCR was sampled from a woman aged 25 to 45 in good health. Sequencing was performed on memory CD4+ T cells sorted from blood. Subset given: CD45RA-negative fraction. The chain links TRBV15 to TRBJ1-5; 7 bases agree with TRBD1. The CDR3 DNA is TGTGCCACCAGCAGAGATATGAGCGACAGGGAGGGCAATCAGCCCCAGCATTTT. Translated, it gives CATSRDMSDREGNQPQHF. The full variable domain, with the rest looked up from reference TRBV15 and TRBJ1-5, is DAMVIQNPRYQVTQFGKPVTLSCSQTLNHNVMYWYQQKSSQAPKLLFHYYDKDFNNEADTPDNFQSRRPNTSFCFLDIRSPGLGDTAMYLCATSRDMSDREGNQPQHFGDGTRLSIL.